This TCR beta chain was recovered during a study of beta chain features in type 1 diabetes. CDR1 is LGHNA, CDR2 YSLEER, per germline. This CDR3 is 13 amino acids long. V was clipped by 1 base and J by 7 bases, with 10 bases between them. The investigators reverse transcribed all of the isolated RNA, so they sequenced expressed TCRB transcripts. Assay used: immunoSEQ multiplex PCR; TCRdb lists only in-frame clones, some missing. This sample has about 320,000 clones, with 12% to 15% found just once. The sample taken for sequencing was central memory CD4+ T cells from blood. The source is a man younger than 45 in good health. V is TRBV4-3 and J is TRBJ1-1, with D unclear. The CDR3 region is CASSQAVGLEAFF. Here the CDR3 DNA reads TGCGCCAGCAGCCAAGCGGTAGGGCTTGAAGCTTTCTTT.